The T cell receptor (beta chain) described here comes from a study of T-cell memory formation after mild COVID-19. Whole-study findings and limits: Clones which contracted sat mainly in CM and EM if CD4+, and in EMRA if CD8+.

This clonotype was counted between two and nine times. Its antigen is still unknown. Germline V CDR1 and CDR2: SEHNR, FQNEAQ (reference sequence). Between the trimmed V and J ends, which lost 5 bases and 1 base, there was a span of 14 bases. The CDR3 is 15 amino acids. Constant-segment primers served in 5'RACE that generated TCR alpha and TCR beta cDNA libraries bearing sample barcodes and UMIs. TCRdb fed the 5' RACE reads into MiXCR, producing one record per CDR3 protein. The sample consists of more than 100,000 distinct CDR3 sequences, approximately 6.2% of them appearing once. Sequenced: PBMCs or a T cell subset sorted from them (not recorded which). The TCR comes from an adult woman who had mild COVID-19 (a few samples of this study predate the infection). Cell type and time point are not known. The chain couples TRBV7-9 to TRBJ1-1; D possibly corresponds to TRBD1 (5 bases). CDR3 amino acids: CASSRGGIKNTEAFF. In nucleotides, the CDR3 is TGTGCCAGCAGCCGTGGGGGGATCAAGAACACTGAAGCTTTCTTT.